This TCR beta chain is drawn from a study of shared T cell receptors in the human thymus. Assay: immunoSEQ multiplex PCR; the TCRdb copy retains only in-frame clones and omits some. The sample includes some 700,000 clones, 80% to 90% of them seen just once. This clone was seen only a few times. This same sample was also part of a study on human thymus T cells.

The source material was thymocytes. This TCR derives from a girl in the first two years of life with a congenital heart defect.

The CDR3 DNA follows: TGCGCCAGCAGCCAAGACTCTCTACGGGACAGGGGGCGAGTAACGGCGTGGGGACCCCTCCACTTT. This sequence encodes CASSQDSLRDRGRVTAWGPLHF. This rearrangement joins TRBV4-3 to TRBJ1-6; 12 nucleotides match TRBD1. Unmatched junction bases numbered 24, after V lost 0 bases and J lost 12 bases. This CDR3 region has 22 residues. The V gene's germline CDR1 is LGHNA and CDR2 YSLEER.